The 19 T cell receptor beta chains listed next were all sequenced from one sample in a study of control samples from healthy donors and cancer patients. The data were produced by immunoSEQ multiplex PCR, yet TCRdb's version contains in-frame clones alone and is incomplete. Among 130,000 or so clones, 85% to 95% were seen once, and the ten largest hold roughly 14%. Specimen: blood. The receptors stem from a man aged 35-49 years in good health.

The J gene is TRBJ2-1, the V gene TRBV6-5; 8 nucleotides align to TRBD1. After removal of 7 bases from V and 3 bases from J, the junction contained 5 bases not matched to a gene. CDR1 is MNHEY, CDR2 SVGAGI, per germline. This CDR3 is built from 14 residues. CDR3 loop: CASNDRGFYNEQFF. CDR3 in DNA: TGTGCCAGCAACGACAGGGGATTCTACAATGAGCAGTTCTTC.

V usage is TRBV10-3 and J usage is TRBJ1-2, with D possibly matching TRBD1 (5 bases). CDR3 length: 14 amino acids. Deletions cut 10 bases from V and 3 bases from J, with 18 bases between. Germline loops: CDR1 ENHRY, CDR2 SYGVKD. The CDR3 DNA follows: TGTGCCACGGTTGGGCAGGGACCTGACTATGGCTACACCTTC. This codes for CATVGQGPDYGYTF.

This rearrangement joins TRBV28 to TRBJ2-5; D gene ambiguous. CDR3 length: 11 amino acids. The germline CDR1 and CDR2 sequences are MDHEN and SYDVKM. The V end was cut by 2 bases, the J end by 5 bases, with 3 bases between. CDR3 in amino acids: CASSLKETQYF. CDR3 nucleotides: TGTGCCAGCAGTTTAAAGGAGACCCAGTACTTC.

V usage is TRBV2 and J usage is TRBJ1-1; TRBD1 matches at 9 bases. CDR3 length equals 13 residues. CDR1 SNHLY and CDR2 FYNNEI come from the germline V gene. V dropped 5 bases and J dropped 5; count of bases not matched to a gene: 3. DNA for the CDR3: TGTGCCAGCAGTTATGACAGGGGGACTGAAGCTTTCTTT. Translating gives CASSYDRGTEAFF.

V gene TRBV7-9 combines with J gene TRBJ2-1; possibly TRBD1 for D (5 bases). The germline V gene encodes CDR1 SEHNR and CDR2 FQNEAQ (reference sequence). The ends were cut back, 4 bases at V and 9 bases at J, with 22 bases in the middle. The CDR3 sequence is 16 residues long. The CDR3 sequence: CASSSPPGRVSSEQFF. The CDR3 DNA follows: TGTGCCAGCAGCTCGCCTCCAGGCAGGGTCTCCTCTGAGCAGTTCTTC. Based on the CDR3 plus reference TRBV7-9 and TRBJ2-1, the full variable domain is DTGVSQNPRHKITKRGQNVTFRCDPISEHNRLYWYRQTLGQGPEFLTYFQNEAQLEKSRLLSDRFSAERPKGSFSTLEIQRTEQGDSAMYLCASSSPPGRVSSEQFFGPGTRLTVL.

The rearrangement links TRBV7-3 to TRBJ1-2; TRBD1 matches at 11 bases. The CDR3 consists of 19 residues. Germline CDR1 SGHTA, CDR2 FQGTGA. V trimming: 5 bases; J trimming: 8 bases; junction bases outside the gene matches: 22. The CDR3 is CASSLKGSGTGGSSRGYTF. The CDR3 DNA is TGTGCCAGCAGCCTAAAGGGTTCCGGGACAGGGGGTTCCTCCAGAGGCTACACCTTC.

The chain joins TRBV28 to TRBJ2-7; weak D call: TRBD1 (5 bases). Germline lookup yields CDR1 MDHEN and CDR2 SYDVKM. CDR3 length equals 13 residues. V lost 2 bases and J 4 bases, leaving 9 bases between the germline ends. CDR3 residues: CASSLPTEYEQYF. CDR3 nucleotide sequence: TGTGCCAGCAGTTTACCGACAGAATACGAGCAGTACTTC. Full variable domain (outside the CDR3, taken from reference TRBV28 and TRBJ2-7): DVKVTQSSRYLVKRTGEKVFLECVQDMDHENMFWYRQDPGLGLRLIYFSYDVKMKEKGDIPEGYSVSREKKERFSLILESASTNQTSMYLCASSLPTEYEQYFGPGTRLTVT.

The V call is TRBV4-2, the J call TRBJ1-3; 8 positions match TRBD1. The CDR3 covers 21 residues. Germline CDR1 reads LGHNA; CDR2 reads YNFKEQ. Germline trimming cut 0 bases from V and 0 bases from J; bases unmatched to any gene: 16. CDR3 loop: CASSQESSARGRLSSGNTIYF. CDR3 nucleotides: TGTGCCAGCAGCCAAGAGAGTTCGGCCAGGGGGCGACTTTCCTCTGGAAACACCATATATTTT.

The chain uses TRBV7-2 and TRBJ2-1; TRBD2 aligns across 9 bases. Germline trimming cut 5 bases from V and 8 bases from J; bases unmatched to any gene: 13. CDR1 and CDR2 (germline): SGHTA, FQGNSA. The CDR3 length is 16 residues. The CDR3 sequence is CASSPFLAGWNYEQFF. The CDR3, as DNA: TGTGCCAGCAGCCCCTTCCTAGCGGGATGGAACTATGAGCAGTTCTTC.

The CDR3 reads CASNPTSATNEKLFF. The CDR3 coding sequence is TGTGCCAGCAACCCGACAAGTGCAACTAATGAAAAACTGTTTTTT. The V call is TRBV2, the J call TRBJ1-4; D unclear. V lost 7 bases and J lost 0, with 12 bases in between. The V gene's germline CDR1 is SNHLY and CDR2 FYNNEI. The CDR3 loop spans 15 amino acids.

The CDR3, as DNA: TGCGCCAGCAGCGCCGATCCGAGCTATGGCTACACCTTC. It codes for CASSADPSYGYTF. J is TRBJ1-2 and V is TRBV5-1; D is ambiguous. Germline V gives CDR1 SGHRS, CDR2 YFSETQ. V shed 4 bases and J shed 4 bases, with 11 bases lying between them. The CDR3 covers 13 residues.

This sequence joins TRBV5-4 and TRBJ1-3, with D unclear. The germline V gene has CDR1 SGHNT and CDR2 YYREEE (reference sequence). V lost 4 bases and J lost 0, with 17 bases in between. This CDR3 contains 17 residues. CDR3: CASSPEPGQSSGNTIYF. The CDR3 nucleotides read TGTGCCAGCAGCCCGGAGCCAGGTCAGAGCTCTGGAAACACCATATATTTT.

The V and J genes are TRBV10-1 and TRBJ2-2, with 16 bases that match TRBD2. The trim removed 6 bases at V and 1 base at J, leaving 11 bases unmatched. The CDR3 extends over 20 amino acids. Germline V gene lookup returns CDR1 WNHNN and CDR2 SYGVQD (reference sequence). The CDR3 DNA reads TGCGCCAGCAGACCGGGACTAGCGGGAGGGCCAAAAGAGAACACCGGGGAGCTGTTTTTT. Protein sequence: CASRPGLAGGPKENTGELFF.

The V gene is TRBV9, the J gene TRBJ2-1, with TRBD2 matching over 8 bases. CDR1 is SGDLS, CDR2 YYNGEE, per germline. J lost 4 bases, V lost 0 bases, and 6 bases had no gene match. The CDR3 is 16 residues long. For the CDR3, the DNA is TGTGCCAGCAGCGTAGCGAGCGGGGGCGTTTACAATGAGCAGTTCTTC. It translates to CASSVASGGVYNEQFF.

CDR3 in DNA: TGTGCCAGCAGCCCCATGCTGGGACAGAACTATGGCTACACCTTC. Amino acid sequence: CASSPMLGQNYGYTF. The chain couples TRBV3-1 (or the pseudogene TRBV3-2) to TRBJ1-2; 7 nucleotides agree with TRBD1. CDR1 LGHDT and CDR2 YNNKEL come from the germline V gene (reference sequence). The CDR3 loop spans 15 amino acids. J gave up 2 bases and V 4 bases, and 7 bases lay outside the gene matches.

V and J are TRBV5-8 and TRBJ2-5, with a weak D call TRBD1 (5 bases). The V gene lost 2 bases and the J gene lost 6 bases, with 14 bases spanning the gap. The germline gives CDR1 SGHTS, CDR2 YDEGEE. CDR3 size: 14 residues. CDR3 residues: CASSLVAGPKTQYF. CDR3 nucleotides: TGTGCCAGCAGCTTAGTTGCAGGGCCGAAGACCCAGTACTTC. The full variable domain, in which reference TRBV5-8 and TRBJ2-5 provide the parts outside the CDR3, is EAGVTQSPTHLIKTRGQQATLRCSPISGHTSVYWYQQALGLGLQFLLWYDEGEERNRGNFPPRFSGRQFPNYSSELNVNALELEDSALYLCASSLVAGPKTQYFGPGTRLLVL.

DNA for the CDR3: TGTGCCAGCAGCGTCGGAAGGGACAGCTATGGCTACACCTTC. It encodes CASSVGRDSYGYTF. This chain uses TRBV28 with TRBJ1-2; 7 positions agree with TRBD1. The V segment lost 6 bases and the J segment 4 bases; nucleotides outside the gene matches: 8. This CDR3 is 14 amino acids long. CDR1 is MDHEN, CDR2 SYDVKM, per germline.

A single count supports this clone. The chain combines TRBV2 with TRBJ2-2; D not resolved. The V end lost 1 base, the J end lost 2 bases, and 11 bases lay between the germline ends. The CDR3 extends over 16 amino acids. Germline V CDR1 and CDR2: SNHLY, FYNNEI. DNA of the CDR3: TGTGCCAGCAGTGAAGTTACACCATATAACACCGGGGAGCTGTTTTTT. Translating it yields CASSEVTPYNTGELFF. Based on the CDR3 plus reference TRBV2 and TRBJ2-2, the full variable domain is EPEVTQTPSHQVTQMGQEVILRCVPISNHLYFYWYRQILGQKVEFLVSFYNNEISEKSEIFDDQFSVERPDGSNFTLKIRSTKLEDSAMYFCASSEVTPYNTGELFFGEGSRLTVL.

The rearrangement links TRBV10-1 to TRBJ2-7; D not certain. This CDR3 is built from 12 residues. Germline V lookup: CDR1 WNHNN, CDR2 SYGVQD (reference sequence). Deletions cut 4 bases from V and 6 bases from J, with 10 bases between. CDR3 sequence reads: CASSGSASEQYF. The CDR3 DNA reads TGCGCCAGCAGTGGGTCTGCTAGCGAGCAGTACTTC.